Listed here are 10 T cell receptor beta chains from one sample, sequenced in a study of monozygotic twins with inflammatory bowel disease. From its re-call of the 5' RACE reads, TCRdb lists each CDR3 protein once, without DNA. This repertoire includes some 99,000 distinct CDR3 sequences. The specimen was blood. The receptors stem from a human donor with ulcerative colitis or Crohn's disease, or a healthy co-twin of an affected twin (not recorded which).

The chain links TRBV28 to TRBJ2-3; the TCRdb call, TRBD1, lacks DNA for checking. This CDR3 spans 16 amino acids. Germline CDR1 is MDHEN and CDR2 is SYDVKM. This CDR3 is CASSLLDRAGTDTQYF.

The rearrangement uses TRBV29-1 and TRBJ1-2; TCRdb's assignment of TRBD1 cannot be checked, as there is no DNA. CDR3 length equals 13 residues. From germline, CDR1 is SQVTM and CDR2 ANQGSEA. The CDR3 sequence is CSVETGLAYGYTF.

CDR3: CASSPDDLRGSQETQYF. J is TRBJ2-5 and V is TRBV11-1; the TCRdb D gene call, TRBD1, has no DNA to confirm it. The CDR3 totals 17 residues. CDR1 is SGHAT, CDR2 FQDESV, per germline (reference sequence).

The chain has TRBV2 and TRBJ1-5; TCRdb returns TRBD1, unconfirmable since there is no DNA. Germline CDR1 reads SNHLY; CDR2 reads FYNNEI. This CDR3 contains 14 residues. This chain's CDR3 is CASRGTGLFQPQHF.

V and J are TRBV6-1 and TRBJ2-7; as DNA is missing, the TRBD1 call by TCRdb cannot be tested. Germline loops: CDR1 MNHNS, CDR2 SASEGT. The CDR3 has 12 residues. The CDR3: CASFNGGMEQYF.

This CDR3 reads CASSQVGLAVDEQYF. This chain links TRBV4-2 with TRBJ2-7; TCRdb indicates TRBD2, and absent DNA this call remains unverified. The CDR3 contains 15 residues. Germline CDR1 reads LGHNA; CDR2 reads YNFKEQ.

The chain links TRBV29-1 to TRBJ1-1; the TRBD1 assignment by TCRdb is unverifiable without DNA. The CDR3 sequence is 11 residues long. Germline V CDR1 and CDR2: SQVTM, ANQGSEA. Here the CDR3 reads CSVEWTGPRGF.

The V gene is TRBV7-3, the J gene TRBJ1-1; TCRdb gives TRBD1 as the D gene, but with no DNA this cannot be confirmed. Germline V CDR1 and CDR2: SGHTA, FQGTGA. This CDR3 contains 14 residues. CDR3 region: CASSLSPDYTEAFF.

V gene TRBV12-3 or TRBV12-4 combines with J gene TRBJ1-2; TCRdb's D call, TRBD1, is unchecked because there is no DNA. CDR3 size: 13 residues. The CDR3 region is CASSRTGTYGYTF.

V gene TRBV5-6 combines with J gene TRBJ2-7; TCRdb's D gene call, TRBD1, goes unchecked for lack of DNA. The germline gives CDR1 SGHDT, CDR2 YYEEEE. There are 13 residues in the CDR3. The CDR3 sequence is CASSSDRGREQYF.